Presented here are 21 T cell receptor beta chains from one specimen sequenced in a study of OX40 agonist ivuxolimab in advanced cancers. Sequencing used immunoSEQ multiplex PCR; TCRdb keeps in-frame clones, though not all of them. In the table there are around 70,000 clones, about 89% of which are singletons. The material was CD4+ or CD8+ T cells sorted from blood, obtained in a trial of the OX40 agonist ivuxolimab. The source of these receptors is an adult with an advanced solid tumor such as melanoma, head and neck, liver or kidney cancer.

The chain is built from TRBV6-5 and TRBJ2-2; no clear D gene. The CDR3 covers 12 residues. The V gene's germline CDR1 is MNHEY and CDR2 SVGAGI. Deletions cut 8 bases from V and 2 bases from J, with 6 bases between. CDR3 sequence: CASGINTGELFF. Written as DNA, the CDR3 is TGTGCCAGCGGTATAAACACCGGGGAGCTGTTTTTT.

The chain has TRBV28 and TRBJ2-7, with a tentative D call TRBD1 (6 bases). This CDR3 is 13 amino acids long. V was pared by 2 bases and J by 3 bases, with 8 bases between. Germline V gene data show CDR1 as MDHEN and CDR2 as SYDVKM. The CDR3 region is CASSLGDIYEQYF. CDR3 in DNA: TGTGCCAGCAGTTTAGGGGACATCTACGAGCAGTACTTC.

V is TRBV29-1 and J is TRBJ1-3; 10 bases agree with TRBD1. The germline CDR1 and CDR2 sequences are SQVTM and ANQGSEA. CDR3 size: 13 residues. V was pared by 4 bases and J by 6 bases, with 3 bases of the junction left unmatched. The CDR3 protein is CSVAGTGENTIYF. In nucleotides, the CDR3 is TGCAGCGTTGCCGGGACAGGGGAAAACACCATATATTTT. The full variable domain, rest sourced from reference TRBV29-1 and TRBJ1-3, is SAVISQKPSRDICQRGTSLTIQCQVDSQVTMMFWYRQQPGQSLTLIATANQGSEATYESGFVIDKFPISRPNLTFSTLTVSNMSPEDSSIYLCSVAGTGENTIYFGEGSWLTVV.

The rearrangement uses TRBV7-9 and TRBJ2-5; D is uncertain. The assigned J gene may be wrong: the sequence end matches TRBJ2-7 better. The CDR3 has 14 amino acids. The germline CDR1 and CDR2 sequences are SEHNR and FQNEAQ (reference sequence). CDR3 amino acids: CASSSRYSIDEQYF. The CDR3 DNA reads as TGTGCCAGCAGCTCCCGATACAGTATCGACGAGCAGTACTTC.

V gene TRBV2 combines with J gene TRBJ2-7; D is undetermined. Trimming took 3 bases from V and 4 from J, leaving 7 bases between them. Per the germline V gene, CDR1 is SNHLY and CDR2 is FYNNEI. This CDR3 is built from 12 residues. DNA for the CDR3: TGTGCCAGCAGTGATTCCTCTTACGAGCAGTACTTC. Translating it yields CASSDSSYEQYF.

This clone appeared a single time. CDR3 bases: TGCGCCAGCACTCAGGACCCACTGGGGGGGGATGGGGAGCAGTTCTTC. Its protein product is CASTQDPLGGDGEQFF. The chain has TRBV4-3 and TRBJ2-1; 7 bases line up with TRBD2. CDR3 length: 16 amino acids. V lost 7 bases, J lost 10 bases, and 19 bases stayed unmatched. Germline loops: CDR1 LGHNA, CDR2 YSLEER.

V and J are TRBV7-8 and TRBJ2-7; 8 nucleotides match TRBD1. The germline CDR1 and CDR2 sequences are SGHVS and FQNEAQ. The length of the CDR3 is 13 residues. V dropped 4 bases and J dropped 2; count of bases not matched to a gene: 1. This chain's CDR3 is CASSSRGPYEQYF. The CDR3 region has the DNA TGTGCCAGCAGCTCCAGGGGGCCCTACGAGCAGTACTTC.

V gene TRBV20-1 combines with J gene TRBJ2-1; D gene ambiguous. This CDR3 spans 11 amino acids. Trimming cost V 6 bases and J 6 bases, with 9 bases left between them. CDR1 DFQATT and CDR2 SNEGSKA come from the germline V gene (reference sequence). The CDR3 coding sequence is TGCAGTGCGGAGCTAATCAATGAGCAGTTCTTC. Encoded protein: CSAELINEQFF.

The chain has TRBV15 and TRBJ1-5; D ambiguous. The CDR3 totals 15 residues. V was shortened by 0 bases and J by 1 base, with 7 bases between the two germline ends. Germline lookup yields CDR1 LNHNV and CDR2 YYDKDF (reference sequence). DNA for the CDR3: TGTGCCACCAGCAGAGATGCCCAGAGCAATCAGCCCCAGCATTTT. It translates to CATSRDAQSNQPQHF.

This clone was detected a few times. The chain recombines TRBV9 with TRBJ1-6; TRBD1 is a possible D gene (5 bases). The V and J ends lost 0 bases and 7 bases respectively, with 11 bases between them. There are 15 residues in the CDR3. CDR1 is SGDLS and CDR2 is YYNGEE in the germline V gene. CDR3 DNA sequence: TGTGCCAGCAGCGTAGTTGAGACAGAAAATTCACCCCTCCACTTT. As protein: CASSVVETENSPLHF.

The rearrangement links TRBV6-1 to TRBJ1-2; D perhaps matches TRBD1 (5 bases). V shed 0 bases and J shed 3 bases, with 14 bases lying between them. The V gene's germline CDR1 is MNHNS and CDR2 SASEGT. The CDR3 extends over 16 amino acids. The CDR3, as DNA: TGTGCCAGCAGTGAAGCGCCGGGGAGGGACGACTATGGCTACACCTTC. Its protein product is CASSEAPGRDDYGYTF.

The rearrangement uses TRBV4-2 and TRBJ1-1; 7 bases align to TRBD1. CDR1 and CDR2 (germline): LGHNA, YNFKEQ. The CDR3 is made up of 13 amino acids. Unmatched junction bases numbered 4, after V lost 4 bases and J lost 5 bases. CDR3 DNA sequence: TGTGCCAGCAGCCTCGAGACAGGGACTGAAGCTTTCTTT. Residues: CASSLETGTEAFF.

CDR3 region: CASRGDITSGANVLTF. CDR3 bases: TGTGCCAGCAGGGGGGACATAACCTCTGGGGCCAACGTCCTGACTTTC. V and J are TRBV2 and TRBJ2-6; possibly TRBD1 for D (6 bases). CDR1 and CDR2 from the germline V gene are SNHLY and FYNNEI. The ends were cut back, 6 bases at V and 0 bases at J, with 12 bases in the middle. CDR3 length: 16 amino acids.

V is TRBV5-6 and J is TRBJ2-1, with D uncertain. The CDR3 spans 11 residues. The germline CDR1 and CDR2 sequences are SGHDT and YYEEEE. Trimming pared 0 bases from V and 8 bases from J, leaving 3 bases between. In DNA, the CDR3 is TGTGCCAGCAGCTTGGGCCATGAGCAGTTCTTC. It specifies CASSLGHEQFF.

This clone has only one observation. The chain has TRBV6-5 and TRBJ2-7, with D possibly being TRBD2 (6 bases). Germline-derived CDR1 and CDR2 are MNHEY and SVGAGI. V lost 4 bases, J lost 3 bases, and 16 bases lay in between. CDR3 length: 15 amino acids. The CDR3 DNA sequence: TGTGCCAGCAGTTCTCTATGGGGGACTCTCTACGAGCAGTACTTC. Residues: CASSSLWGTLYEQYF.

V usage is TRBV27 and J usage is TRBJ2-3; 9 nucleotides line up with TRBD2. This CDR3 contains 14 residues. Germline assignment: CDR1 MNHEY and CDR2 SMNVEV (reference sequence). V shed 10 bases and J 4 bases; nucleotides not matched to a gene: 9. The CDR3 is CATRGAGGPDTQYF. DNA of the CDR3: TGTGCCACCCGCGGGGCGGGAGGGCCAGATACGCAGTATTTT.

The CDR3 DNA is TGTGCCAGCAGTTTAAGCACAGATACGCAGTATTTT. The encoded protein is CASSLSTDTQYF. The chain combines TRBV27 with TRBJ2-3; D gene uncertain. V dropped 2 bases and J dropped 0 bases, with 0 bases sitting between them. The germline CDR1 and CDR2 sequences are MNHEY and SMNVEV (reference sequence). The CDR3 length is 12 residues.

The chain has TRBV28 and TRBJ2-2, with unresolved D. CDR3 length: 16 amino acids. Germline V gene data show CDR1 as MDHEN and CDR2 as SYDVKM. Trimming took off 2 bases at V and 3 bases at J, with 13 bases between the two ends. The CDR3 coding sequence is TGTGCCAGCAGTTTAGGGGAATTCCCGGACACCGGGGAGCTGTTTTTT. This gives the protein CASSLGEFPDTGELFF.

V is TRBV30 and J is TRBJ2-1; D unresolved. Trimming shortened V by 4 bases and J by 3 bases, and 4 bases separated the two germline ends. The CDR3 covers 11 residues. In germline, CDR1 is GTSNPN, CDR2 SVGIG (reference sequence). CDR3: CAWIDYNEQFF. The CDR3 DNA follows: TGTGCCTGGATCGACTACAATGAGCAGTTCTTC.

The chain carries TRBV27 and TRBJ1-1; TRBD1 agrees at 9 bases. The germline CDR1 and CDR2 sequences are MNHEY and SMNVEV (reference sequence). V dropped 7 bases and J dropped 8; count of bases not matched to a gene: 8. The CDR3 is 13 amino acids. The CDR3 loop reads CASTKTGGKEAFF. The CDR3 coding sequence is TGTGCCAGCACCAAAACAGGGGGCAAGGAAGCTTTCTTT.

Here the CDR3 reads CASSFSGNTDTQYF. The CDR3, as DNA: TGTGCCAGCAGCTTTAGCGGGAACACAGATACGCAGTATTTT. V gene TRBV6-5 combines with J gene TRBJ2-3, with 8 positions matching TRBD2. The CDR3 has 14 residues. Trimming took 6 bases from V and 2 from J; bases not matched to a gene: 4. The germline V gene encodes CDR1 MNHEY and CDR2 SVGAGI.